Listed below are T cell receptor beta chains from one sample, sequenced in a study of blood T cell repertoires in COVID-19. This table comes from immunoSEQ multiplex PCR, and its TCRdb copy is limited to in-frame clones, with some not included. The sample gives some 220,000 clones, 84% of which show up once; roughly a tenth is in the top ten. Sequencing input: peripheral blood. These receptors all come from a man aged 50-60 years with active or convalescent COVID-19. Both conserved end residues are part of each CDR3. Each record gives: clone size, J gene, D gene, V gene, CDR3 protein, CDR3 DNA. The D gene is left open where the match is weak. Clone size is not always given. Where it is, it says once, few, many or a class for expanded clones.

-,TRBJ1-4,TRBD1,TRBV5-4,CASSSSRGTEKLFF,TGTGCCAGCAGCTCAAGCAGGGGGACAGAAAAACTGTTTTTT
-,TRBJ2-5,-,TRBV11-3,CASSLVFGGETQYF,TGTGCCAGCAGCTTAGTGTTTGGCGGAGAGACCCAGTACTTC
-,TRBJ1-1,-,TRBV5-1,CASSFEGGTEAFF,TGCGCCAGCAGCTTCGAGGGGGGGACTGAAGCTTTCTTT
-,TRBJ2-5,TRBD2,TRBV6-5,CATRTSGRETQYF,TGTGCCACCCGGACTAGCGGGAGAGAGACCCAGTACTTC
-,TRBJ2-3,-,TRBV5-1,CASSLGGIADTQYF,TGCGCCAGCAGCTTGGGAGGGATCGCAGATACGCAGTATTTT
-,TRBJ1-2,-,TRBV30,CAWAKGNYGYTF,TGTGCCTGGGCTAAGGGGAACTATGGCTACACCTTC
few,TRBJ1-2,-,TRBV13,CASSLVKGRYGYTF,TGTGCCAGCAGCTTAGTAAAGGGGCGATATGGCTACACCTTC
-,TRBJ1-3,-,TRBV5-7,CAPLGRGVSGNTIYF,TGTGCGCCCTTGGGGAGGGGAGTCTCTGGAAACACCATATATTTT
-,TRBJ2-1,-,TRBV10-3,CAISPQLASNEQFF,TGTGCCATCAGTCCCCAGCTAGCGTCTAATGAGCAGTTCTTC
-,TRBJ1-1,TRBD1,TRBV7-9,CASSLGTGDAVNTEAFF,TGTGCCAGCAGCCTCGGGACAGGGGATGCCGTGAACACTGAAGCTTTCTTT
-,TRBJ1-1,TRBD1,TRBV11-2,CASSHVFRTGKNTEAFF,TGTGCCAGCAGCCATGTTTTCCGGACAGGGAAGAACACTGAAGCTTTCTTT
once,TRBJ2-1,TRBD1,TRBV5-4,CASSFPGTGDYNEQFF,TGTGCCAGCAGTTTTCCAGGGACAGGGGACTACAATGAGCAGTTCTTC
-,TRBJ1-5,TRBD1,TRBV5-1,CASSLEGDRAQPQHF,TGCGCCAGCAGCTTGGAAGGCGACAGGGCTCAGCCCCAGCATTTT
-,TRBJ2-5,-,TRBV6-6,CASSYRETQYF,TGTGCCAGCAGTTACCGAGAGACCCAGTACTTC
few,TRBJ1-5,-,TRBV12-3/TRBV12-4,CASSPGGVQPQHF,TGTGCCAGCAGTCCCGGAGGGGTTCAGCCCCAGCATTTT
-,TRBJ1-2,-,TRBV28,CASSSVGDASLDYGYTF,TGTGCCAGCAGTTCCGTCGGAGACGCATCTCTAGACTATGGCTACACCTTC
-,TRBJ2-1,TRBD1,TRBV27,CASSHRGSSYNEQFF,TGTGCCAGCAGCCACAGGGGGAGCTCCTACAATGAGCAGTTCTTC